This T cell receptor (beta chain) was sequenced in a study of cytomegalovirus exposure and HLA in healthy donors. PCR primers comprised 60 Vbeta and 13 Jbeta primers. Sequencing was performed with immunoSEQ multiplex PCR; in TCRdb, only in-frame clones are kept and a portion is missing. The sample has fewer than 200,000 clones; approximately 77% are singletons. V lost 5 bases to trimming and J lost 7 bases; unmatched junction nucleotides: 10. The length of the CDR3 is 14 residues. Germline loops: CDR1 SNHLY, CDR2 FYNNEI. Study observations and caveats: In a later analysis, donors in an Asian-associated ancestry cluster reportedly had fewer N-insertions in productive TCRs than the cohort mean.

A note on this clone: Its cognate antigen is unknown.

Sequencing was performed on PBMCs. This rearrangement joins TRBV2 to TRBJ2-7, with 8 positions matching TRBD1. The sequence derives from a male donor in good health and CMV-seronegative. The CDR3 nucleotides read TGTGCCAGCAGTATGGGACAGGCCATCAGGGAGCAGTACTTC. This gives the protein CASSMGQAIREQYF.